This paragraph covers one T cell receptor (beta chain) sequence. The record originates from a study of blood T cell repertoires in COVID-19. Study details: Samples taken during acute and convalescent COVID-19 were collected in the United States, Italy and Spain. Sources were T cells, B-cell-depleted T cells, or PBMCs; the material itself was cDNA or gDNA.

Germline lookup yields CDR1 MDHEN and CDR2 SYDVKM. The CDR3 spans 17 residues. The ends lost 5 bases at V and 6 bases at J; junction bases unmatched: 12. Authors' processing steps: Using reference gene primer amplification, nucleated cell counts were estimated. Only in-frame clones appear in the TCRdb table, and some are missing; sequencing was by immunoSEQ multiplex PCR. V and J calls and clone size are copied from that table; D and trimming were computed from the DNA. The sample yields some 170,000 clones, roughly 81% seen once. Seattle researchers signed up patients amid active infection and tracked them longitudinally.

The receptor was isolated from a woman aged 40 to 55 with COVID-19, enrolled during active disease. This rearrangement joins TRBV28 to TRBJ2-7; 14 bases line up with TRBD2. The sequenced sample was peripheral blood. CDR3 sequence: CASSPHSGLAGAGEQYF. In DNA, the CDR3 is TGTGCCAGCAGTCCGCACTCGGGACTAGCGGGAGCCGGCGAGCAGTACTTC.